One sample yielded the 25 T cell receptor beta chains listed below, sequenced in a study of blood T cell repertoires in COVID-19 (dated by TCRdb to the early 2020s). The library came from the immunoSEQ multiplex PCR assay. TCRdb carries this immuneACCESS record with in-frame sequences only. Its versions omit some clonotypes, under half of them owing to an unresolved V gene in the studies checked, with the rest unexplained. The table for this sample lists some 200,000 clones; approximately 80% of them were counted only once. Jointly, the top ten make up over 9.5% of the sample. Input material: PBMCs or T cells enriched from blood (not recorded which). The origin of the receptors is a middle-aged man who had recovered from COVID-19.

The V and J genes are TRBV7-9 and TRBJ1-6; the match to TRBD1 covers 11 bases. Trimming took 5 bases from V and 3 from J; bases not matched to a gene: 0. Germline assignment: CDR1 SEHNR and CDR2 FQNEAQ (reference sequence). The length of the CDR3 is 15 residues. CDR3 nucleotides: TGTGCCAGCAGCGGGACAGGGGGCTATAATTCACCCCTCCACTTT. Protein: CASSGTGGYNSPLHF.

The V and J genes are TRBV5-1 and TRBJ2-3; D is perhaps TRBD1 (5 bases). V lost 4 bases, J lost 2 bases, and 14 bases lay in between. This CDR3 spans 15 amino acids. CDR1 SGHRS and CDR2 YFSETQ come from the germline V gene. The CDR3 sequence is CASSPGDRDTDTQYF. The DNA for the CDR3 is TGCGCCAGCAGCCCCGGAGACAGAGACACAGATACGCAGTATTTT.

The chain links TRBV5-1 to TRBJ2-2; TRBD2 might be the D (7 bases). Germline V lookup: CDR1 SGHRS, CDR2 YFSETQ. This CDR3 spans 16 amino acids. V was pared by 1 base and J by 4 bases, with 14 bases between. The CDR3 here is CASSLSAGEGTGELFF. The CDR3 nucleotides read TGCGCCAGCAGCTTGTCAGCAGGGGAGGGCACCGGGGAGCTGTTTTTT.

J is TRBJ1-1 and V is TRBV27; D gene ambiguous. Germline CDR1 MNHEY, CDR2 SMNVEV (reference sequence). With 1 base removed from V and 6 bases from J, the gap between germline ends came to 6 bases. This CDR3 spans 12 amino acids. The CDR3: CASSLFGAEAFF. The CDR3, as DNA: TGTGCCAGCAGTTTATTCGGGGCTGAAGCTTTCTTT.

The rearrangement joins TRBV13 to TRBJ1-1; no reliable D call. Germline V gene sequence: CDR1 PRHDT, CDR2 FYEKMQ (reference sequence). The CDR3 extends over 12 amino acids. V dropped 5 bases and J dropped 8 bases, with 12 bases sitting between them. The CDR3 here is CASSLDEEEAFF. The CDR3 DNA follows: TGTGCCAGCAGCCTCGATGAAGAGGAAGCTTTCTTT.

The CDR3 DNA sequence: TGTGCCAGCAGCTCAACAGGGACCGGGGAGCTGTTTTTT. It codes for CASSSTGTGELFF. This chain connects TRBV27 to TRBJ2-2; possible D gene TRBD1, 6 bases. V lost 6 bases, J lost 5 bases, and 10 bases lay in between. Germline CDR1 reads MNHEY; CDR2 reads SMNVEV (reference sequence). The CDR3 spans 13 residues.

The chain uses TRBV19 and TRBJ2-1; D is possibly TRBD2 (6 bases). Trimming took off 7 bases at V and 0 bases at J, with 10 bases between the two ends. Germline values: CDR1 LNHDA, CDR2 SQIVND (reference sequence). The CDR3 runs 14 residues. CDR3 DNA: TGTGCCAGTACCACGGGAGACTCCTACAATGAGCAGTTCTTC. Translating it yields CASTTGDSYNEQFF.

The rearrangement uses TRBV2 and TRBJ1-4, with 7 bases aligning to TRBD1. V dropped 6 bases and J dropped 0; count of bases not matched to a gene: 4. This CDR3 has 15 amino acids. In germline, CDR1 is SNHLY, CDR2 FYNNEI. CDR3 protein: CASRSTGATNEKLFF. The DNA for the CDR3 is TGTGCCAGCAGATCAACAGGGGCAACTAATGAAAAACTGTTTTTT.

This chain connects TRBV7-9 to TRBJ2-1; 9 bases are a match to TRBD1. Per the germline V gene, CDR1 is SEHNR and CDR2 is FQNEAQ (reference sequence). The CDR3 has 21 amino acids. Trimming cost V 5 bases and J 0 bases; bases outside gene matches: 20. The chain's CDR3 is CASSTFHKAGTGRGSYNEQFF. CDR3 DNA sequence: TGTGCCAGCAGCACATTCCATAAGGCCGGGACAGGGAGGGGCTCCTACAATGAGCAGTTCTTC.

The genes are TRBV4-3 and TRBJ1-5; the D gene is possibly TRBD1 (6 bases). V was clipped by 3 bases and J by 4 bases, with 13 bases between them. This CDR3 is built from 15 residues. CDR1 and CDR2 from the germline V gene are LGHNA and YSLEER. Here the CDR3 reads CASSQAGERNQPQHF. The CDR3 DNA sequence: TGCGCCAGCAGCCAGGCAGGGGAGAGGAATCAGCCCCAGCATTTT.

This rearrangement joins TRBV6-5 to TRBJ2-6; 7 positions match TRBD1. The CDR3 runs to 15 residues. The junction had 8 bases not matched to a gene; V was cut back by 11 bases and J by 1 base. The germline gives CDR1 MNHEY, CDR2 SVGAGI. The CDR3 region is CAGRTGQSGANVLTF. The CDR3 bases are TGTGCCGGCCGGACAGGTCAGTCTGGGGCCAACGTCCTGACTTTC.

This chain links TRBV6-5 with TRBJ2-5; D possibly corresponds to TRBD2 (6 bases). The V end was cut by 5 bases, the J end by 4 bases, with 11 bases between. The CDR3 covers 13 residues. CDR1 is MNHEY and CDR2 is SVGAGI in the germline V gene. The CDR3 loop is CASSPRRGETQYF. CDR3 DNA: TGTGCCAGCAGTCCCCGGAGGGGAGAGACCCAGTACTTC.

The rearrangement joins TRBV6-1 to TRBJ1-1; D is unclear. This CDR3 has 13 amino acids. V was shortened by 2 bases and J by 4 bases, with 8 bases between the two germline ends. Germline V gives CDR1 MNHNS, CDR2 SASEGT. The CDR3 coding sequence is TGTGCCAGCAGTGAACAGACAAGCACTGAAGCTTTCTTT. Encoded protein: CASSEQTSTEAFF.

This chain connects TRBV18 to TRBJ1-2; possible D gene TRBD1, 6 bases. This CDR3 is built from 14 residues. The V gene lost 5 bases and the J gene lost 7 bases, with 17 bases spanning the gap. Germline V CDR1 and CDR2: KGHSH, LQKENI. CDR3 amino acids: CASSAGQSGFGYTF. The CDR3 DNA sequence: TGTGCCAGCTCAGCTGGACAGTCTGGGTTTGGCTACACCTTC.

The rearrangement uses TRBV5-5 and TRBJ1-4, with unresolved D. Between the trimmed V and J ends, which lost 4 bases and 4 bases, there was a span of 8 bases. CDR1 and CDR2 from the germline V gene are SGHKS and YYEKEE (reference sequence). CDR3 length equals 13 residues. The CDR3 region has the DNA TGTGCCAGCAGCCATCCGGGTAATGAAAAACTGTTTTTT. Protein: CASSHPGNEKLFF.

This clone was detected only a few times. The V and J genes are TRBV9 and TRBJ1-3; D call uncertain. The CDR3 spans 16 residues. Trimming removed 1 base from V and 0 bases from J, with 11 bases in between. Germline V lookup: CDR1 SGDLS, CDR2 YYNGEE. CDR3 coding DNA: TGTGCCAGCAGCGTACGGGGAACAGTCTCTGGAAACACCATATATTTT. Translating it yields CASSVRGTVSGNTIYF.

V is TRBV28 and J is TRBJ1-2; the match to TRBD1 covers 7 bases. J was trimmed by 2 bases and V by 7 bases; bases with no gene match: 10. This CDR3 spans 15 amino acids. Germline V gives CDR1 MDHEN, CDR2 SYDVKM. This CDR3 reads CASITGVRGNYGYTF. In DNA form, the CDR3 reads TGTGCCAGCATAACGGGGGTCAGGGGGAACTATGGCTACACCTTC.

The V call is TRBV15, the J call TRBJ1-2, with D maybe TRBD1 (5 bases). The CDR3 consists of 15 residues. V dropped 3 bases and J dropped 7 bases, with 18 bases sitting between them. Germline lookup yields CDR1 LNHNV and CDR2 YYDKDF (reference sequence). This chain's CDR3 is CATSRPAGLGGGYTF. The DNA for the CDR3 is TGTGCCACCAGCAGGCCAGCAGGGTTGGGAGGTGGCTACACCTTC.

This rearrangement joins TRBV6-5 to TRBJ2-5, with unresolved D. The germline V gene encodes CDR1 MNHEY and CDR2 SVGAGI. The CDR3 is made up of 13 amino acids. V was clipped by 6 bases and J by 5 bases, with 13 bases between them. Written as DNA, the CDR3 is TGTGCCAGCAGCCCAACGGCGCGGGAGACCCAGTACTTC. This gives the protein CASSPTARETQYF.

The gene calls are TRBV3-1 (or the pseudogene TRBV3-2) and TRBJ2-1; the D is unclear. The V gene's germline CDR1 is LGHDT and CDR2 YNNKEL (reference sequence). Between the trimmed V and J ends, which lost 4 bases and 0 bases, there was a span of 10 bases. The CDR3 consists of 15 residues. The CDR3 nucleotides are TGTGCCAGCAGCCCACCACAATACTCCTACAATGAGCAGTTCTTC. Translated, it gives CASSPPQYSYNEQFF.

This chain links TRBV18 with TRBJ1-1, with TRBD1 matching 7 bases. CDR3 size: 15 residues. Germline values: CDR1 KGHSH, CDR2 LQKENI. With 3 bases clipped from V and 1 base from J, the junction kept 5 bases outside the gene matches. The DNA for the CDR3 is TGTGCCAGCTCACCCGTTGGACAGGCGAACACTGAAGCTTTCTTT. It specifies CASSPVGQANTEAFF.

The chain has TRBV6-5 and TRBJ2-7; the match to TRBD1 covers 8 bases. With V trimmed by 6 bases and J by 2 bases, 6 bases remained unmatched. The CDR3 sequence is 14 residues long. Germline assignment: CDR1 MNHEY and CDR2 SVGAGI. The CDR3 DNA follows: TGTGCCAGCAGGAGGACAGGGCCCCCCTACGAGCAGTACTTC. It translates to CASRRTGPPYEQYF.

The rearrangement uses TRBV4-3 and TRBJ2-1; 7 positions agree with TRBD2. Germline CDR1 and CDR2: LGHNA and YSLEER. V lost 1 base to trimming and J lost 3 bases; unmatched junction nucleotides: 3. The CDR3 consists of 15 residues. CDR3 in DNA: TGCGCCAGCAGCCAAGTTGGACTAGACTACAATGAGCAGTTCTTC. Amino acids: CASSQVGLDYNEQFF.

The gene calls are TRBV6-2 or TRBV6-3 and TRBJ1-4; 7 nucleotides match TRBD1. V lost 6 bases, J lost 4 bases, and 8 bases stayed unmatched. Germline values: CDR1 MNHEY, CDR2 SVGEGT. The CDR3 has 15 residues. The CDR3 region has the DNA TGTGCCAGCAGCCGAGAGGACAGGCTTAATGAAAAACTGTTTTTT. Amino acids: CASSREDRLNEKLFF.

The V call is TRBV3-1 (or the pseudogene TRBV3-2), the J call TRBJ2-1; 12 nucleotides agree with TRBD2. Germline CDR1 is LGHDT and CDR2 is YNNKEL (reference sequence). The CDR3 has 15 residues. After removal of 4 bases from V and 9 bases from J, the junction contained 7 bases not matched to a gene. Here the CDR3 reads CASSPTSGSIGEQFF. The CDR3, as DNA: TGTGCCAGCAGCCCGACTAGCGGGAGTATAGGTGAGCAGTTCTTC.